Described below is a single T cell receptor (beta chain) sequence and its context. No cognate antigen has been identified for it. Per-nucleotide qualities are absent, and no much larger clonotype sits a single base away. The data were taken from a study of T cell changes during pregnancy in multiple sclerosis (dated by TCRdb to 2018 to 2020). Concerning the study at large: The study looked at changes in the T cell repertoire across pregnancy in women with multiple sclerosis.

From its cysteine to its phenylalanine, the CDR3 spans 16 amino acids. Just CDR3 DNA is preserved here, 48 bases in frame from base 1. CDR1 SGHTA and CDR2 FQGNSA are derived from the germline V gene. Relative to germline, V is missing 5 bases and J is missing 0 bases, with 5 bases of the junction outside any gene match. The library relied on the immunoSEQ multiplex PCR assay. In its TCRdb copy, this immuneACCESS table keeps in-frame sequences only and misses some clones. Where compared with another copy, unresolved V genes explain less than half of these, and the others have no known cause. Within this sample are about 110,000 clones, with about nine tenths of them counted one time only. Of the sample, around 3.2% is held by the ten largest clones.

The source was peripheral blood, collected after pregnancy. The chain links TRBV7-2 with TRBJ1-5, with 9 middle bases fitting TRBD1. The sequence came from a female donor with multiple sclerosis, enrolled in a pregnancy study. The CDR3: CASSTTGGPSNQPQHF. The DNA is TGTGCCAGCAGCACGACAGGGGGACCTAGCAATCAGCCCCAGCATTTT. This CDR3, with the reference TRBV7-2 and TRBJ1-5 proteins standing in past its ends, gives the full variable domain GAGVSQSPSNKVTEKGKDVELRCDPISGHTALYWYRQSLGQGLEFLIYFQGNSAPDKSGLPSDRFSAERTGGSVSTLTIQRTQQEDSAVYLCASSTTGGPSNQPQHFGDGTRLSIL.